What follows describes a single T cell receptor beta chain. Its cognate antigen is unknown. The entry originates in a study of siplizumab effects on memory and regulatory T cells. General study findings and limits: Alloreactive clones mapping to unstimulated subsets formed only a minor fraction. Mappable alloreactive CD4+ clones were on average around 66% Treg-derived with siplizumab, about 26% in controls. Memory cells seemed less diverse than naive T cells, which seemed major alloresponse contributors.

Germline CDR1 SQVTM, CDR2 ANQGSEA. The CDR3 extends over 13 amino acids. Trimming cost V 1 base and J 1 base, with 7 bases left between them. Sequencing was performed with immunoSEQ multiplex PCR; in TCRdb, only in-frame clones are kept and a portion is missing. The table shows some 100,000 clones, with 94% occurring only once. Sequencing was carried out using non-Treg CD4+ T cells sorted from blood. The source of this sequence is a human donor in good health. The V and J genes are TRBV29-1 and TRBJ1-1; the D gene is possibly TRBD1 (5 bases). The chain's CDR3 is CSVEGQKNTEAFF. The CDR3 nucleotides read TGCAGCGTTGAAGGACAGAAGAACACTGAAGCTTTCTTT.